This TCR beta chain was observed in a study of control samples from healthy donors and cancer patients. Generated by immunoSEQ multiplex PCR, the TCRdb table keeps only in-frame clones and is missing some. The sample table sets out 150,000 to 200,000 clones. This clonotype originated in a woman in her twenties or thirties in good health. Sequenced: blood.

The CDR3 bases are TGTGCCAGCAGCGTATCTCATGACACTGAAGCTTTCTTT. It is translated as CASSVSHDTEAFF. The genes are TRBV9 and TRBJ1-1; D not certain. The CDR3 loop spans 13 amino acids. Per germline, CDR1 SGDLS and CDR2 YYNGEE. V was cut by 1 base and J by 3 bases, with 7 bases left in between.